The entry below gives a single T cell receptor (beta chain) sequence along with its context. V lost 2 bases, J lost 10 bases, and 18 bases lay in between. Germline CDR1 reads LNHNV; CDR2 reads YYDKDF (reference sequence). The length of the CDR3 is 15 residues. These data belong to a study of blood T cell repertoires in COVID-19. The overall study: Samples of COVID-19 (acute and convalescent) were obtained from the United States, Italy and Spain. PBMCs, B-cell-depleted T cells, or T cells were the source of the cDNA or gDNA that made up the material.

Authors' methods: Reference gene primer amplification gave estimated nucleated cell counts. Here immunoSEQ multiplex PCR was the method, and the copy in TCRdb shows in-frame clones only, minus some. D and trimming come from the DNA, and the V and J calls and clone size come from that table. The table has 55,000 to 95,000 clones, about 82% seen once. The source of this sequence is a woman aged 55-70 years with acute or convalescent COVID-19. The chain joins TRBV15 to TRBJ1-3; no reliable D call. The sequenced material came from peripheral blood. In nucleotides, the CDR3 is TGTGCCACCAGCAGATCTATAAGCACAGACCAGACCATATATTTT. Translating it yields CATSRSISTDQTIYF.